The 27 T cell receptor beta chains given below trace back to one sample, sequenced in a study of T cell changes during pregnancy in multiple sclerosis. TCRdb keeps only in-frame clones here, not all; method: immunoSEQ multiplex PCR. The sample has some 28,000 clones; around 90% are singletons. The specimen was CD4+ T cells from peripheral blood mononuclear cells, collected in the first trimester of pregnancy. The source is a female donor in good health, enrolled as a control in a pregnancy study.

The chain employs TRBV6-6 and TRBJ2-5, with a tentative D call TRBD2 (6 bases). Between the trimmed V and J ends, which lost 8 bases and 5 bases, there was a span of 15 bases. The CDR3 sequence is 13 residues long. Germline CDR1 is MNHNY and CDR2 is SVGAGI (reference sequence). For the CDR3, the DNA is TGTGCCAGCCGGGGCGCGGGGATGGAGACCCAGTACTTC. Amino acids: CASRGAGMETQYF.

The CDR3 sequence: CASSLGGLDQPQHF. CDR3 sequence (DNA): TGTGCCAGCAGCTTAGGAGGGCTGGATCAGCCCCAGCATTTT. The chain employs TRBV7-2 and TRBJ1-5; D call uncertain. V lost 1 base and J 5 bases, leaving 9 bases between the germline ends. Per germline, CDR1 SGHTA and CDR2 FQGNSA. The CDR3 has 14 amino acids.

The chain couples TRBV27 to TRBJ1-5; 8 nucleotides agree with TRBD1. Losses at the gene ends were 5 bases for V and 1 base for J; bases not matched to a gene: 4. Per germline, CDR1 MNHEY and CDR2 SMNVEV (reference sequence). This CDR3 is built from 15 residues. The CDR3 DNA is TGTGCCAGCAGTCCGGACAGGGTGAGCAATCAGCCCCAGCATTTT. Translation gives CASSPDRVSNQPQHF.

In this sample, this clone turned up a few times. This sequence joins TRBV11-2 and TRBJ1-1, with D possibly being TRBD1 (5 bases). V lost 2 bases and J 6 bases, leaving 7 bases between the germline ends. From germline, CDR1 is SGHAT and CDR2 FQNNGV. The CDR3 spans 12 residues. CDR3 loop: CASSLQGSEAFF. CDR3 coding DNA: TGTGCCAGCAGCTTACAGGGCTCTGAAGCTTTCTTT.

The rearrangement joins TRBV29-1 to TRBJ2-7, with 7 bases matching TRBD2. The CDR3 loop spans 11 amino acids. Germline V gene lookup returns CDR1 SQVTM and CDR2 ANQGSEA. The junction had 1 base not matched to a gene; V was cut back by 1 base and J by 7 bases. CDR3 amino acids: CSVEVRGEQYF. The CDR3 region has the DNA TGCAGCGTTGAAGTGCGGGGGGAGCAGTACTTC.

This clone showed up just a few times. The V gene is TRBV28, the J gene TRBJ2-1, with 14 positions matching TRBD2. V shed 4 bases and J 5 bases; nucleotides not matched to a gene: 10. This CDR3 contains 18 residues. Germline CDR1 reads MDHEN; CDR2 reads SYDVKM. CDR3 amino acids: CASSSWTSGGRVNNEQFF. For the CDR3, the DNA is TGTGCCAGCAGTTCCTGGACTAGCGGGGGGCGTGTGAACAATGAGCAGTTCTTC.

In its sample, this clone was seen once. The gene calls are TRBV5-4 and TRBJ1-6; TRBD1 matches at 9 bases. Germline trimming cut 3 bases from V and 7 bases from J; bases unmatched to any gene: 2. Germline lookup yields CDR1 SGHNT and CDR2 YYREEE (reference sequence). The CDR3 runs to 14 residues. CDR3 coding DNA: TGTGCCAGCAGCTCAGGACAGGGGAATTCACCCCTCCACTTT. Translation: CASSSGQGNSPLHF.

The chain recombines TRBV6-5 with TRBJ2-1, with D unresolved. CDR3 size: 15 residues. From germline, CDR1 is MNHEY and CDR2 SVGAGI. Deletions cut 2 bases from V and 2 bases from J, with 10 bases between. CDR3 sequence reads: CASSYGAPAYNEQFF. CDR3 in DNA: TGTGCCAGCAGTTACGGAGCGCCCGCCTACAATGAGCAGTTCTTC.

The chain uses TRBV7-8 and TRBJ2-4; TRBD2 matches at 7 bases. The ends lost 1 base at V and 1 base at J; junction bases unmatched: 7. This CDR3 region has 17 residues. Germline V lookup: CDR1 SGHVS, CDR2 FQNEAQ. The DNA of the CDR3 is TGTGCCAGCAGCTTAGTCCTTAACGGGGGGGCCAAAAACATTCAGTACTTC. As protein: CASSLVLNGGAKNIQYF. Full variable domain (rest looked up from reference TRBV7-8 and TRBJ2-4): GAGVSQSPRYKVAKRGQDVALRCDPISGHVSLFWYQQALGQGPEFLTYFQNEAQLDKSGLPSDRFFAERPEGSVSTLKIQRTQQEDSAVYLCASSLVLNGGAKNIQYFGAGTRLSVL.

V gene TRBV27 combines with J gene TRBJ1-2, with 7 bases that match TRBD1. V shed 0 bases and J 1 base; nucleotides not matched to a gene: 5. CDR1 is MNHEY, CDR2 SMNVEV, per germline (reference sequence). The CDR3 consists of 16 residues. The CDR3 reads CASSLSGAGGNYGYTF. In nucleotides, the CDR3 is TGTGCCAGCAGTTTATCGGGGGCAGGGGGTAACTATGGCTACACCTTC.

This chain uses TRBV30 with TRBJ1-5; unclear D gene. Germline CDR1 and CDR2: GTSNPN and SVGIG (reference sequence). The length of the CDR3 is 16 residues. V lost 2 bases and J 5 bases, leaving 19 bases between the germline ends. As DNA, the CDR3 is TGTGCCTGGAGTCCTACCTCACTCCGGCAGGATCAGCCCCAGCATTTT. This sequence encodes CAWSPTSLRQDQPQHF.

This clone has just one count. The J gene is TRBJ2-5, the V gene TRBV10-1; a weak D match, TRBD1 (6 bases). V gave up 6 bases and J gave up 1 base, with 9 bases separating them. CDR3 length: 13 amino acids. The germline gives CDR1 WNHNN, CDR2 SYGVQD (reference sequence). CDR3 sequence (DNA): TGCGCCAGCAGCGGACAGATCCAAGAGACCCAGTACTTC. Protein product: CASSGQIQETQYF.

The genes are TRBV30 and TRBJ2-2; 11 bases are a match to TRBD2. V lost 2 bases, J lost 3 bases, and 5 bases stayed unmatched. The CDR3 is made up of 16 amino acids. Germline CDR1 is GTSNPN and CDR2 is SVGIG (reference sequence). The CDR3 sequence: CAWSFLGLADTGELFF. DNA for the CDR3: TGTGCCTGGAGTTTCCTGGGACTAGCGGACACCGGGGAGCTGTTTTTT.

The gene calls are TRBV5-1 and TRBJ2-1; D possibly corresponds to TRBD2 (6 bases). This CDR3 contains 13 residues. Per the germline V gene, CDR1 is SGHRS and CDR2 is YFSETQ. V lost 0 bases to trimming and J lost 6 bases, with 7 bases between them. The chain's CDR3 is CASSLAGGNEQFF. The CDR3 DNA reads TGCGCCAGCAGCTTGGCCGGGGGCAATGAGCAGTTCTTC.

The rearrangement links TRBV6-1 to TRBJ1-4, with D possibly TRBD1 on 6 matching bases. V lost 2 bases to trimming and J lost 6 bases, with 16 bases between them. Germline V gene lookup returns CDR1 MNHNS and CDR2 SASEGT. This CDR3 has 16 amino acids. The CDR3 nucleotides read TGTGCCAGCAGTGAAAGGGGGGGGGAGGGGGATGAAAAACTGTTTTTT. Residues: CASSERGGEGDEKLFF.

The chain combines TRBV28 with TRBJ2-1; the match to TRBD1 covers 11 bases. The junction had 10 bases not matched to a gene; V was cut back by 5 bases and J by 4 bases. The CDR3 contains 17 residues. The germline V gene has CDR1 MDHEN and CDR2 SYDVKM. The DNA of the CDR3 is TGTGCCAGCAGTAATCTCCGTGGGACAGGGGGTTACAATGAGCAGTTCTTC. This codes for CASSNLRGTGGYNEQFF.

V is TRBV11-3 and J is TRBJ2-7; 8 nucleotides match TRBD1. Trimming removed 5 bases from V and 7 bases from J; junction bases left unmatched: 13. CDR1 is SGHNT, CDR2 YENEEA, per germline. This CDR3 is built from 15 residues. CDR3: CASSPSGTGRSEQYF. The CDR3 DNA sequence: TGTGCCAGCAGCCCCTCCGGGACAGGCCGGTCGGAGCAGTACTTC.

The chain couples TRBV2 to TRBJ1-3; 9 positions agree with TRBD1. Per the germline V gene, CDR1 is SNHLY and CDR2 is FYNNEI. The CDR3 has 17 amino acids. J was trimmed by 4 bases and V by 6 bases; bases with no gene match: 13. The CDR3 coding sequence is TGTGCCAGCAGGGCCTTGACCTTGGACAGGGGAGGAAACACCATATATTTT. Protein sequence: CASRALTLDRGGNTIYF.

The rearrangement uses TRBV6-1 and TRBJ2-5; D perhaps matches TRBD1 (5 bases). This CDR3 has 16 amino acids. V was clipped by 2 bases and J by 1 base, with 14 bases between them. The V gene's germline CDR1 is MNHNS and CDR2 SASEGT. The CDR3, as DNA: TGTGCCAGCAGTGAAAACGCGTGGGGCCTCCAAGAGACCCAGTACTTC. Translation: CASSENAWGLQETQYF.

This CDR3 reads CASSLGGGTHTQYF. The CDR3 region has the DNA TGTGCCAGCAGCTTAGGTGGCGGAACCCATACGCAGTATTTT. The genes are TRBV7-2 and TRBJ2-3, with D unresolved. The germline gives CDR1 SGHTA, CDR2 FQGNSA. The CDR3 contains 14 residues. Trimming shortened V by 1 base and J by 7 bases, and 12 bases separated the two germline ends.

The CDR3: CASSLGGAGNTIYF. The CDR3 coding sequence is TGTGCCAGCAGCTTAGGGGGAGCTGGAAACACCATATATTTT. The J gene is TRBJ1-3, the V gene TRBV7-6; D call uncertain. Trimming removed 1 base from V and 2 bases from J, with 6 bases in between. This CDR3 region has 14 residues. The germline V gene has CDR1 SGHVS and CDR2 FNYEAQ.

The J gene is TRBJ2-3, the V gene TRBV7-2; 9 bases match TRBD2. CDR1 and CDR2 from the germline V gene are SGHTA and FQGNSA. With 1 base clipped from V and 0 bases from J, the junction kept 2 bases outside the gene matches. This CDR3 is 16 amino acids long. CDR3 coding DNA: TGTGCCAGCAGCTTAGTAGCGGGGGAGAGCACAGATACGCAGTATTTT. Amino acids: CASSLVAGESTDTQYF.

The CDR3 DNA reads TGCGCCAGCAGCCCCGGCCGGGGGGGGGCCGATACGCAGTATTTT. This sequence encodes CASSPGRGGADTQYF. The rearrangement uses TRBV5-1 and TRBJ2-3; TRBD2 matches 8 bases. Germline CDR1 and CDR2: SGHRS and YFSETQ. V was pared by 4 bases and J by 6 bases, with 10 bases of the junction left unmatched. The CDR3 sequence is 15 residues long.

The rearrangement joins TRBV2 to TRBJ2-7; 8 bases line up with TRBD2. The CDR3 is 16 amino acids. Germline V CDR1 and CDR2: SNHLY, FYNNEI. V shed 9 bases and J 2 bases; nucleotides not matched to a gene: 15. The CDR3 DNA sequence: TGTGCCAGTAGAGAGGACCAAGCGGGGGTAACCTACGAGCAGTACTTC. It yields the protein CASREDQAGVTYEQYF.

The chain has TRBV7-9 and TRBJ1-2, with D unresolved. The ends were cut back, 2 bases at V and 5 bases at J, with 12 bases in the middle. This CDR3 is 14 amino acids long. Germline assignment: CDR1 SEHNR and CDR2 FQNEAQ (reference sequence). The CDR3 nucleotides read TGTGCCAGCAGCTTATTCCAGGCTCAGTATGGCTACACCTTC. This gives the protein CASSLFQAQYGYTF.

V usage is TRBV19 and J usage is TRBJ2-7; 9 bases agree with TRBD1. Per germline, CDR1 LNHDA and CDR2 SQIVND (reference sequence). Germline trimming cut 5 bases from V and 5 bases from J; bases unmatched to any gene: 13. The CDR3 sequence is 16 residues long. The CDR3 nucleotides are TGTGCCAGTAGTGTGGGACCCGGGACAGGGTCTCACGAGCAGTACTTC. Translated, it gives CASSVGPGTGSHEQYF.

The count of this clone is one. An end of the junction differs from the germline gene, which may be a read error. This chain connects TRBV11-2 to TRBJ1-6; D not resolved. This CDR3 has 15 residues. CDR1 and CDR2 (germline): SGHAT, FQNNGV. CDR3 loop: CAGSLIGQTHSPLHF. For the CDR3, the DNA is TGTGCCGGCAGCTTAATTGGGCAGACGCATTCACCCCTCCACTTT.